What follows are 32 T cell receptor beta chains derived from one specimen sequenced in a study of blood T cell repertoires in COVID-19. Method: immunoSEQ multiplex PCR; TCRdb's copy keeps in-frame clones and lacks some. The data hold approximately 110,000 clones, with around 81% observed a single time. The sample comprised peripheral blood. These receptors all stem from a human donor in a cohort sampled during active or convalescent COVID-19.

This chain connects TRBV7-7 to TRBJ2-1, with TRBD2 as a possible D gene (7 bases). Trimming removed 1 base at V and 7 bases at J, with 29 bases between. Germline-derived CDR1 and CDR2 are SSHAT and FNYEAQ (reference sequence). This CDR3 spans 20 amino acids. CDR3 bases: TGTGCCAGCAGCTTAGGTTTCGGGCGGGGGCCCTCCGAGGAACTAAATGAGCAGTTCTTC. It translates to CASSLGFGRGPSEELNEQFF.

CDR3 region: CASSHRRTPGEHTDTQYF. Written as DNA, the CDR3 is TGCGCCAGCAGCCACCGCAGGACGCCGGGGGAGCACACAGATACGCAGTATTTT. The chain has TRBV4-1 and TRBJ2-3, with D possibly being TRBD2 (6 bases). Deletions cut 3 bases from V and 2 bases from J, with 21 bases between. Germline V gives CDR1 MGHRA, CDR2 YSYEKL. The CDR3 runs to 18 residues.

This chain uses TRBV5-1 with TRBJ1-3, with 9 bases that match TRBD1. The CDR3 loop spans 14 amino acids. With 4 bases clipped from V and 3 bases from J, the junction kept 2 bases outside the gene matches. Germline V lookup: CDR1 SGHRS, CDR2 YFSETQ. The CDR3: CASSTGQGGNTIYF. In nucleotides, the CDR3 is TGCGCCAGCAGCACGGGACAGGGTGGAAACACCATATATTTT.

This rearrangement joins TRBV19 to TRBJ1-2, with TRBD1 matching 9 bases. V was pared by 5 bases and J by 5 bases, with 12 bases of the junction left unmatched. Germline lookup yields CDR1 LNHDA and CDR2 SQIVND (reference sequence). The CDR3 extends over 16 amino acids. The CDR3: CASSPPGQGNNYGYTF. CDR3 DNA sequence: TGTGCCAGTAGTCCCCCCGGACAGGGGAACAATTATGGCTACACCTTC.

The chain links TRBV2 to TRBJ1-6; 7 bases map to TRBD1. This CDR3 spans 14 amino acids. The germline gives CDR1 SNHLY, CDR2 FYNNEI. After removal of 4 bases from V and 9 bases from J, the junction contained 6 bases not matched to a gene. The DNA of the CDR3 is TGTGCCAGCAGTGTCCGGGACAGTTCTTCACCCCTCCACTTT. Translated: CASSVRDSSSPLHF.

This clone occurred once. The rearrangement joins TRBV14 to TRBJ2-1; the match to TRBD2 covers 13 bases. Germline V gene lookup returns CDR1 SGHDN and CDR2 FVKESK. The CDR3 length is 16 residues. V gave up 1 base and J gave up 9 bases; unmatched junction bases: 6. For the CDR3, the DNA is TGTGCCAGCAGCCAAGCCCGACTAGCGGGAGGACGTGAGCAGTTCTTC. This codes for CASSQARLAGGREQFF.

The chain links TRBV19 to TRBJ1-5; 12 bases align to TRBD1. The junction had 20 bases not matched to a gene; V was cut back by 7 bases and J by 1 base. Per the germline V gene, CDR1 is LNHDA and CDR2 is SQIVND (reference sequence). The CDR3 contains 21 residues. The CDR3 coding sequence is TGTGCCAGTACCCGCGTGTTTATCTTGGGGACAGGGGGCTTCAGCAATCAGCCCCAGCATTTT. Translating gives CASTRVFILGTGGFSNQPQHF. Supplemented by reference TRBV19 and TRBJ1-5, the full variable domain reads DGGITQSPKYLFRKEGQNVTLSCEQNLNHDAMYWYRQDPGQGLRLIYYSQIVNDFQKGDIAEGYSVSREKKESFPLTVTSAQKNPTAFYLCASTRVFILGTGGFSNQPQHFGDGTRLSIL.

Here the CDR3 reads CASSSPDRRTYEQYF. CDR3 nucleotide sequence: TGTGCCAGCAGTTCACCGGACAGGCGAACCTACGAGCAGTACTTC. This rearrangement joins TRBV6-2 or TRBV6-3 to TRBJ2-7; 7 positions agree with TRBD1. This CDR3 has 15 amino acids. Germline lookup yields CDR1 MNHEY and CDR2 SVGEGT. Trimming removed 4 bases from V and 2 bases from J; junction bases left unmatched: 8.

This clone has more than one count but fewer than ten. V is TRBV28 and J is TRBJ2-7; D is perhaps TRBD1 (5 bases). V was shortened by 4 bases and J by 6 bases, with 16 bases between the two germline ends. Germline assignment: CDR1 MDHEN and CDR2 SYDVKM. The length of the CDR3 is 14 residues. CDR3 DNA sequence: TGTGCCAGCAGTTCTTATTGGGGCTCGGGCGAGCAGTACTTC. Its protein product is CASSSYWGSGEQYF.

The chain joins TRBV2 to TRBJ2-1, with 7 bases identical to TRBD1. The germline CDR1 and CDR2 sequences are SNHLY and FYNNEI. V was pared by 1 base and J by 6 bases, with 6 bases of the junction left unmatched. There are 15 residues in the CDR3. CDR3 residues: CASSEEDRRGNEQFF. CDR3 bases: TGTGCCAGCAGTGAAGAGGACAGGCGAGGCAATGAGCAGTTCTTC.

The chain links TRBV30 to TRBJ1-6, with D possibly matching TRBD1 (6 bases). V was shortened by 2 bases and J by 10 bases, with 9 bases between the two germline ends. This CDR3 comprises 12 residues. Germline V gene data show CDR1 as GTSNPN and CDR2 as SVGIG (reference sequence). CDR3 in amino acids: CAWSTGLSPLHF. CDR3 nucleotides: TGTGCCTGGAGTACAGGGCTCTCACCCCTCCACTTT.

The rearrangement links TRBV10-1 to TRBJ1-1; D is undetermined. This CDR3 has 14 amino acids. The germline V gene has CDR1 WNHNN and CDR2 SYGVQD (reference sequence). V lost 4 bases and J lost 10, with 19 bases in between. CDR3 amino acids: CASSGPAGPSRAFF. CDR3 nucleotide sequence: TGCGCCAGCAGTGGTCCCGCGGGCCCGTCGCGAGCTTTCTTT.

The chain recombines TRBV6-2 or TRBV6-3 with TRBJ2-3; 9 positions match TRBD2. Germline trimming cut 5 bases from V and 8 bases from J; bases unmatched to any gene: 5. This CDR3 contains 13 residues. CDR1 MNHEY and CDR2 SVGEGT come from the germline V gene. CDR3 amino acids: CASSPILAGTQYF. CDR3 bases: TGTGCCAGCAGTCCAATACTAGCGGGTACGCAGTATTTT.

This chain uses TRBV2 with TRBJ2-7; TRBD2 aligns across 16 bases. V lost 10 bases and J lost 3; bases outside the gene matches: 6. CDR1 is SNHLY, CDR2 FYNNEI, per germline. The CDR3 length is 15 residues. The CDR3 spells CATGTSGGGVYEQYF. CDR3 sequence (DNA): TGTGCCACCGGGACTAGCGGGGGGGGTGTCTACGAGCAGTACTTC.

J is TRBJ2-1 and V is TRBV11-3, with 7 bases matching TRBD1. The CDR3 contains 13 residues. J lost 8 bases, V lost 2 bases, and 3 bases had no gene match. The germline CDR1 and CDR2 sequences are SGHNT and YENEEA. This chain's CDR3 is CASSLRGGHEQFF. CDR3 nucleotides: TGTGCCAGCAGCTTAAGAGGGGGCCATGAGCAGTTCTTC.

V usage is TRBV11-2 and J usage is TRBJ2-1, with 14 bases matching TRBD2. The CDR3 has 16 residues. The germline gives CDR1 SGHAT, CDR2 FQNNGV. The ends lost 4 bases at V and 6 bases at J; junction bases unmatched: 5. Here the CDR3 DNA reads TGTGCCAGCAGCTCGACTAGCGGGGGGGCTGGCAATGAGCAGTTCTTC. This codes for CASSSTSGGAGNEQFF.

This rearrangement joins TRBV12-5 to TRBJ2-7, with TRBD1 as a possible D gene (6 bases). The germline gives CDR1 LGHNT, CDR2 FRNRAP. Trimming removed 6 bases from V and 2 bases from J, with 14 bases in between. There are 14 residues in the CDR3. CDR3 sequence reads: CASGPGDPPYEQYF. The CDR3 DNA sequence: TGTGCTAGTGGACCAGGGGATCCCCCCTACGAGCAGTACTTC. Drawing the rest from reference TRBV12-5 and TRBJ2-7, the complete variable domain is DARVTQTPRHKVTEMGQEVTMRCQPILGHNTVFWYRQTMMQGLELLAYFRNRAPLDDSGMPKDRFSAEMPDATLATLKIQPSEPRDSAVYFCASGPGDPPYEQYFGPGTRLTVT.

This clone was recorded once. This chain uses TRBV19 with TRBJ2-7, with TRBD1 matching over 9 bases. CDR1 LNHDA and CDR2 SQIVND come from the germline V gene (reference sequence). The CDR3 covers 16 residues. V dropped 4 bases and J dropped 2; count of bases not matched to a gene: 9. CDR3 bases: TGTGCCAGTAGTAGCCACAGGGGGCCCAAGACCTACGAGCAGTACTTC. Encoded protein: CASSSHRGPKTYEQYF.

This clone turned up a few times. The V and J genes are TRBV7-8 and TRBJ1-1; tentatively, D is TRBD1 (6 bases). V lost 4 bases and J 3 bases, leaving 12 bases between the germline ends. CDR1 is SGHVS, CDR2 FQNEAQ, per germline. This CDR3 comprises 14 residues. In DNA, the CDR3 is TGTGCCAGCAGCTCTCGCAACAGGGACACTGAAGCTTTCTTT. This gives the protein CASSSRNRDTEAFF. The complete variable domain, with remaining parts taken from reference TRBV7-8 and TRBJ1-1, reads GAGVSQSPRYKVAKRGQDVALRCDPISGHVSLFWYQQALGQGPEFLTYFQNEAQLDKSGLPSDRFFAERPEGSVSTLKIQRTQQEDSAVYLCASSSRNRDTEAFFGQGTRLTVV.

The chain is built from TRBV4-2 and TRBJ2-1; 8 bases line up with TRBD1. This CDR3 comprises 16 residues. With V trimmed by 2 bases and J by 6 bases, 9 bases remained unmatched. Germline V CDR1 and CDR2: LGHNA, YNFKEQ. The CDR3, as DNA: TGTGCCAGCAGCCAACTTTTACAGGGGGTTTCCAATGAGCAGTTCTTC. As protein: CASSQLLQGVSNEQFF.

The CDR3 is CASSLAPSFYNEQFF. The CDR3 coding sequence is TGTGCCAGCAGCTTAGCCCCGAGCTTCTACAATGAGCAGTTCTTC. This chain links TRBV7-9 with TRBJ2-1; D gene ambiguous. With 0 bases removed from V and 3 bases from J, the gap between germline ends came to 9 bases. The CDR3 spans 15 residues. Germline-derived CDR1 and CDR2 are SEHNR and FQNEAQ (reference sequence).

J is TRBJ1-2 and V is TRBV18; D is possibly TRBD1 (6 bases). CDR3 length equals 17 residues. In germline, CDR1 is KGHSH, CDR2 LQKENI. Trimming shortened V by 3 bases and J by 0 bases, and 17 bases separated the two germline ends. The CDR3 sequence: CASSPGAGATANYGYTF. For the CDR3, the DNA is TGTGCCAGCTCACCCGGCGCAGGGGCAACAGCTAACTATGGCTACACCTTC.

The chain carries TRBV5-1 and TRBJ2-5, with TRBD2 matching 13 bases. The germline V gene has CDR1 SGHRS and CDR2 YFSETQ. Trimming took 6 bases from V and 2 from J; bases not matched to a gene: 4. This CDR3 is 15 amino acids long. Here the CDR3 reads CASTTSGGEQETQYF. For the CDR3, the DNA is TGCGCCAGCACCACTAGCGGGGGGGAACAAGAGACCCAGTACTTC.

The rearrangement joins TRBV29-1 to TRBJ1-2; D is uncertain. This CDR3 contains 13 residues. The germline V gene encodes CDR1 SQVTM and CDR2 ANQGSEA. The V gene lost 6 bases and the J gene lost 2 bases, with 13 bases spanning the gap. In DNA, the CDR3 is TGCAGCGTACCAATCCCGGAGAACTATGGCTACACCTTC. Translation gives CSVPIPENYGYTF.

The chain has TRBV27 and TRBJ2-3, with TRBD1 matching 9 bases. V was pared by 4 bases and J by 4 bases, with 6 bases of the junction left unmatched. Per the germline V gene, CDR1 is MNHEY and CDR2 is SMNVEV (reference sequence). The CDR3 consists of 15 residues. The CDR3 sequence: CASSWGRTGADTQYF. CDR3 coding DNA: TGTGCCAGCAGTTGGGGCAGGACAGGGGCAGATACGCAGTATTTT.

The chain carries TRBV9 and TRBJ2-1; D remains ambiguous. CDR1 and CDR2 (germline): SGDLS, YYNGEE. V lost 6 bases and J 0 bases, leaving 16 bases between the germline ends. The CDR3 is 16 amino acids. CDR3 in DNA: TGTGCCAGCATCCCCTACCCGGAGAGCTCCTACAATGAGCAGTTCTTC. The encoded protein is CASIPYPESSYNEQFF.

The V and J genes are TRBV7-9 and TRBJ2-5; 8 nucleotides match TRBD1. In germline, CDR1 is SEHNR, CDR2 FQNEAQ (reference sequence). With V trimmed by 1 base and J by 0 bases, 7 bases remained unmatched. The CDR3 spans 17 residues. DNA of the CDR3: TGTGCCAGCAGCTTAGATCGTCAGGGGGCGTACCAAGAGACCCAGTACTTC. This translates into CASSLDRQGAYQETQYF.

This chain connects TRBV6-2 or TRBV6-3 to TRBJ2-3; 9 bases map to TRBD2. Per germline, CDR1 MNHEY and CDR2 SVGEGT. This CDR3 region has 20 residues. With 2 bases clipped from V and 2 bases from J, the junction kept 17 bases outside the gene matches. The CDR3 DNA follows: TGTGCCAGCAGTTACCCTTCGGGGGCAGGGGGACTAGCATTCACAGATACGCAGTATTTT. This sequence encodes CASSYPSGAGGLAFTDTQYF.

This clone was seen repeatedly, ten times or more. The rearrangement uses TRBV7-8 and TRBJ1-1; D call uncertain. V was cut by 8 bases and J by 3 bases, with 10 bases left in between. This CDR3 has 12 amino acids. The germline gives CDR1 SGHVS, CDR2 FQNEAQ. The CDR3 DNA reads TGTGCCAGCTCCGGGAGGGACACTGAAGCTTTCTTT. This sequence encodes CASSGRDTEAFF.

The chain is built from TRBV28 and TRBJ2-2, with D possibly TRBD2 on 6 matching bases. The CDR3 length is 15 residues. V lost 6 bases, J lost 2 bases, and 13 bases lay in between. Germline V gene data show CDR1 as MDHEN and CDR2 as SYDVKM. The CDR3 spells CASSLAGLNTGELFF. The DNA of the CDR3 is TGTGCCAGCAGCCTCGCGGGGTTAAACACCGGGGAGCTGTTTTTT.

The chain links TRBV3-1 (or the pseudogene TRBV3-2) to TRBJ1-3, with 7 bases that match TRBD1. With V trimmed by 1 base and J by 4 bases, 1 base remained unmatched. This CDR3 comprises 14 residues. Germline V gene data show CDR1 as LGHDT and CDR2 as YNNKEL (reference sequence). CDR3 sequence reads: CASSQGGQGNTIYF. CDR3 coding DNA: TGTGCCAGCAGCCAAGGGGGACAGGGAAACACCATATATTTT.

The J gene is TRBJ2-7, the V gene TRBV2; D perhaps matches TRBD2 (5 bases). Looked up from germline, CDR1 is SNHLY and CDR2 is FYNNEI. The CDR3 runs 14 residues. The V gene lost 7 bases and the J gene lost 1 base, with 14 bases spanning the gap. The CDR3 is CASTLERLSYEQYF. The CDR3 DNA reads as TGTGCCAGCACCCTGGAGCGGCTATCCTACGAGCAGTACTTC. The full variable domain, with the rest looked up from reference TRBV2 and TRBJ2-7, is EPEVTQTPSHQVTQMGQEVILRCVPISNHLYFYWYRQILGQKVEFLVSFYNNEISEKSEIFDDQFSVERPDGSNFTLKIRSTKLEDSAMYFCASTLERLSYEQYFGPGTRLTVT.